This TCR beta chain was captured in a study of cytotoxic CD8 clonotypes in ibrutinib-treated CLL. Overall study findings and caveats: Few clonotypes were public, and these shrank or held steady under treatment. Upon ibrutinib response clonality rose, and upon progression it fell back toward baseline.

The CDR3 length is 17 residues. Looked up from germline, CDR1 is SEHNR and CDR2 is FQNEAQ (reference sequence). Trimming removed 4 bases from V and 5 bases from J; junction bases left unmatched: 12. Depths of 1 in 200,000 to 1 in 1 million T cells were the sequencing target. The data were produced by immunoSEQ multiplex PCR, yet TCRdb's version contains in-frame clones alone and is incomplete. The data hold approximately 70,000 clones, with just over 90% observed a single time. On this clone: Its antigen is not known.

The sequenced sample was PBMCs, obtained after 12 months of ibrutinib treatment. The TCR originated in a human donor with chronic lymphocytic leukemia. The chain recombines TRBV7-9 with TRBJ1-5; 9 bases map to TRBD1. CDR3 sequence: CASSSETYRGRDQPQHF. CDR3 sequence (DNA): TGTGCCAGCAGCTCAGAGACATACAGGGGGCGCGATCAGCCCCAGCATTTT.